This TCR beta chain was captured by sequencing in a study of OX40 agonist ivuxolimab in advanced cancers. Study-wide findings and caveats: CD4+ and CD8+ blood T cells expanded clonally by week 6 at 0.1 to 3.0 mg/kg.

As concerns this clone: Its target is not known.

Sequencing used immunoSEQ multiplex PCR; TCRdb keeps in-frame clones, though not all of them. Here the sample spans 30,000 to 45,000 clones, 88% being singletons. The source material was CD4+ or CD8+ T cells sorted from blood, sampled in a trial of the OX40 agonist ivuxolimab. This TCR was recovered from an adult with an advanced solid tumor such as melanoma, head and neck, liver or kidney cancer.

For the CDR3, the DNA is TGTGCCAGCAGTGGTGGGGGCTACGAGCAGTACTTC. It translates to CASSGGGYEQYF. The V call is TRBV28, the J call TRBJ2-7; either TRBD1 or TRBD2 may supply D (5 bases each). CDR1 MDHEN and CDR2 SYDVKM come from the germline V gene. The CDR3 length is 12 residues. Trimming pared 5 bases from V and 3 bases from J, leaving 8 bases between.